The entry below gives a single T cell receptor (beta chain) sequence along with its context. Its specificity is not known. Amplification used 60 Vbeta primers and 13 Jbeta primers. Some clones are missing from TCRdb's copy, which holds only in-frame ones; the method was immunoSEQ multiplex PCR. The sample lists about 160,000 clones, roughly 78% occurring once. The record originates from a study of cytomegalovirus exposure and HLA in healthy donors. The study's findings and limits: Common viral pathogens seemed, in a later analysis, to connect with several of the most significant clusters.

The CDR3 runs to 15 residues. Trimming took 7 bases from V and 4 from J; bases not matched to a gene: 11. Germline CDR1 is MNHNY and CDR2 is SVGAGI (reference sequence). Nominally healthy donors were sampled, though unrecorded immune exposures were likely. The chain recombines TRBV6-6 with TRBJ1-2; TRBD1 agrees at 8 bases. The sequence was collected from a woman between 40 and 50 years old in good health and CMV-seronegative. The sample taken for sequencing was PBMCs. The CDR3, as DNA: TGTGCCAGCAAGTTGGGGCAGGGGGCTCTCTATGGCTACACCTTC. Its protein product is CASKLGQGALYGYTF.